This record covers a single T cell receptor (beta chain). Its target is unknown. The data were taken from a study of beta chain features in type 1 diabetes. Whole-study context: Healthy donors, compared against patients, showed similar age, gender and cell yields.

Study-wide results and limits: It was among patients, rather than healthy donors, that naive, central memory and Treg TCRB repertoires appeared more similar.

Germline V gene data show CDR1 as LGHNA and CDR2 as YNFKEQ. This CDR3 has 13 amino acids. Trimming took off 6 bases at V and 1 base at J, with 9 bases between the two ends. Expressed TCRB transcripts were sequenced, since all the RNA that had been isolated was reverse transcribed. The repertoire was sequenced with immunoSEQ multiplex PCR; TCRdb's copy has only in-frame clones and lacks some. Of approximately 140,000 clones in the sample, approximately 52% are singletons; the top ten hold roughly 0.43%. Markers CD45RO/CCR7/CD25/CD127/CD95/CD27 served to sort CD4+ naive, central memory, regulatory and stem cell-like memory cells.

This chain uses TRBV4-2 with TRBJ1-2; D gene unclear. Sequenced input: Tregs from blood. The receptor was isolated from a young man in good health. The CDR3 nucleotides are TGTGCCAGCAGGCCGACACTTAACTATGGCTACACCTTC. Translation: CASRPTLNYGYTF.